Below, 25 T cell receptor beta chains from the same sample are listed, as sequenced in a study of blood T cells in healthy people across ages. The second PCR ran about 6 to 11 cycles with a sample-barcoded 5' primer and J-beta primers. TCRdb reprocessed the 5' RACE reads with MiXCR, giving one entry per CDR3 protein. This sample carries about 1,500,000 distinct CDR3 sequences, 28% of them seen once, and the ten largest clones take approximately 7.7%. What was sequenced was blood. These receptor sequences come from a woman aged 30 to 39 in good health.

This clonotype was counted ten times or more. V and J are TRBV2 and TRBJ2-7, with D hard to call. Trimming shortened V by 1 base and J by 0 bases, and 10 bases separated the two germline ends. From germline, CDR1 is SNHLY and CDR2 FYNNEI. The CDR3 consists of 15 residues. The CDR3: CASSEGASSSYEQYF. CDR3 nucleotide sequence: TGTGCCAGCAGTGAAGGGGCATCCTCCTCCTACGAGCAGTACTTC.

J is TRBJ1-2 and V is TRBV25-1, with a weak D call TRBD1 (5 bases). The CDR3 has 13 residues. Trimming took off 8 bases at V and 3 bases at J, with 13 bases between the two ends. The germline gives CDR1 MGHDK, CDR2 SYGVNS. The CDR3 loop is CASAGGQDYGYTF. CDR3 nucleotide sequence: TGTGCCAGCGCTGGGGGTCAGGACTATGGCTACACCTTC.

The rearrangement links TRBV5-1 to TRBJ2-1, with D uncertain. The germline CDR1 and CDR2 sequences are SGHRS and YFSETQ. V was shortened by 1 base and J by 9 bases, with 8 bases between the two germline ends. The CDR3 loop spans 12 amino acids. The CDR3 sequence: CASSLFPGEQFF. The CDR3 DNA is TGCGCCAGCAGCTTGTTTCCGGGTGAGCAGTTCTTC.

The chain is built from TRBV11-2 and TRBJ1-4, with D possibly matching TRBD1 (5 bases). Per the germline V gene, CDR1 is SGHAT and CDR2 is FQNNGV. V lost 3 bases and J 7 bases, leaving 21 bases between the germline ends. The CDR3 length is 17 residues. CDR3 sequence (DNA): TGTGCCAGCAGCTTCGAGATCCAGACAGCATCGGGTGAAAAACTGTTTTTT. Translating gives CASSFEIQTASGEKLFF.

Comment on this clonotype: This may be a read error, as it is one base from a much larger clone. The chain couples TRBV7-6 to TRBJ2-7; 8 nucleotides line up with TRBD2. This CDR3 spans 15 amino acids. Germline CDR1 SGHVS, CDR2 FNYEAQ. With 1 base clipped from V and 7 bases from J, the junction kept 9 bases outside the gene matches. CDR3 sequence (DNA): TGTGCCAGCAGCTTAGGGTCGAGCGGGGGACGAGAGCAGTACTTC. This codes for CASSLGSSGGREQYF.

The chain combines TRBV5-1 with TRBJ1-1; 7 bases agree with TRBD1. Trimming at V came to 3 bases and at J to 5 bases, leaving 4 bases not matched to a gene. Germline CDR1 SGHRS, CDR2 YFSETQ. The CDR3 contains 13 residues. The CDR3 sequence is CASSYDRETEAFF. Written as DNA, the CDR3 is TGCGCCAGCAGCTATGACAGGGAGACTGAAGCTTTCTTT.

This clonotype showed up many times. This rearrangement joins TRBV27 to TRBJ2-7; 9 nucleotides line up with TRBD1. Losses at the gene ends were 6 bases for V and 2 bases for J; bases not matched to a gene: 5. Germline CDR1 reads MNHEY; CDR2 reads SMNVEV (reference sequence). This CDR3 has 14 residues. The CDR3 loop reads CASRNRGQAYEQYF. The CDR3 DNA sequence: TGTGCCAGCAGAAACAGGGGGCAGGCCTACGAGCAGTACTTC.

With regard to this clonotype: A much larger clone sits a single nucleotide away, making a read error possible. The missing conserved phenylalanine or tryptophan at the end of this CDR3 makes a read error likely. The rearrangement links TRBV7-2 to TRBJ2-1; D might be TRBD2 (6 bases). V shed 5 bases and J shed 0 bases, with 17 bases lying between them. Looked up from germline, CDR1 is SGHTA and CDR2 is FQGNSA. The CDR3 covers 17 residues. In DNA form, the CDR3 reads TGTGCCAGCAGCCAATTCCATAGCGGAGCCTCCTACAATGAGCAGTTCTGC. Its protein product is CASSQFHSGASYNEQFC.

Concerning this clonotype: The germline gene is not matched at one end of the junction; a read error may be the cause. V and J are TRBV19 and TRBJ2-4; 10 nucleotides agree with TRBD2. With the DNA end fitting TRBJ2-7 better, the J assignment may be wrong. The CDR3 extends over 13 amino acids. Germline lookup yields CDR1 LNHDA and CDR2 SQIVND (reference sequence). The CDR3 loop reads CARSRGLANEQYF. CDR3 DNA sequence: TGTGCCAGGAGTAGGGGACTAGCGAACGAGCAGTACTTC.

The chain uses TRBV20-1 and TRBJ2-2; the match to TRBD2 covers 7 bases. The CDR3 is 12 residues long. The V gene's germline CDR1 is DFQATT and CDR2 SNEGSKA (reference sequence). J gave up 7 bases and V 4 bases, and 3 bases lay outside the gene matches. DNA of the CDR3: TGCAGTGCTACCGAGCGGGACGGGGAGCTGTTTTTT. Protein sequence: CSATERDGELFF.

This clonotype was seen many times. The V and J genes are TRBV20-1 and TRBJ2-7, with a possible D match to TRBD1 (6 bases). CDR1 is DFQATT, CDR2 SNEGSKA, per germline (reference sequence). Between the trimmed V and J ends, which lost 0 bases and 3 bases, there was a span of 12 bases. The CDR3 length is 14 residues. This CDR3 reads CSARDRGFSYEQYF. DNA of the CDR3: TGCAGTGCTAGAGACAGGGGTTTTAGCTACGAGCAGTACTTC.

This clonotype was counted only a few times. This rearrangement joins TRBV2 to TRBJ2-5; 12 bases match TRBD2. The V segment lost 0 bases and the J segment 6 bases; nucleotides outside the gene matches: 8. The CDR3 covers 17 residues. CDR1 and CDR2 from the germline V gene are SNHLY and FYNNEI. In nucleotides, the CDR3 is TGTGCCAGCAGTGAAGCTATGGGACTAGCGGGTATGAAGACCCAGTACTTC. Translating gives CASSEAMGLAGMKTQYF.

This chain connects TRBV20-1 to TRBJ1-5; 9 nucleotides agree with TRBD1. Losses at the gene ends were 3 bases for V and 4 bases for J; bases not matched to a gene: 13. CDR3 length: 17 amino acids. Germline V gives CDR1 DFQATT, CDR2 SNEGSKA (reference sequence). Here the CDR3 DNA reads TGCAGTGCTAGCCCGGTGGGCCGGACAGGGGTTAATCAGCCCCAGCATTTT. Translated: CSASPVGRTGVNQPQHF.

This clonotype has more than one count but fewer than ten. This chain connects TRBV12-3 or TRBV12-4 to TRBJ2-1; D unresolved. V was clipped by 3 bases and J by 8 bases, with 11 bases between them. There are 13 residues in the CDR3. CDR3 DNA: TGTGCCAGCAGTTTCCCCGTGCACGATGAGCAGTTCTTC. As protein: CASSFPVHDEQFF.

The V call is TRBV3-1, the J call TRBJ2-1, with D perhaps TRBD2 (5 bases). The CDR3 length is 16 residues. The germline V gene encodes CDR1 LGHDT and CDR2 YNNKEL (reference sequence). V lost 3 bases, J lost 5 bases, and 17 bases lay in between. The CDR3 DNA follows: TGTGCCAGCAGCCAGAACCCCCAGCGGAGCCACAATGAGCAGTTCTTC. Protein sequence: CASSQNPQRSHNEQFF.

The V gene is TRBV20-1, the J gene TRBJ2-1; possible D gene TRBD2, 6 bases. Trimming removed 3 bases at V and 10 bases at J, with 19 bases between. The CDR3 has 14 amino acids. Germline V gene data show CDR1 as DFQATT and CDR2 as SNEGSKA (reference sequence). The CDR3 protein is CSARPRATTREQFF. The CDR3 DNA reads as TGCAGTGCTAGGCCAAGGGCCACGACTAGGGAGCAGTTCTTC.

V and J are TRBV15 and TRBJ2-1; 9 bases align to TRBD2. Germline assignment: CDR1 LNHNV and CDR2 YYDKDF (reference sequence). The ends lost 1 base at V and 15 bases at J; junction bases unmatched: 10. This CDR3 contains 14 residues. The CDR3 here is CATSRGRVAGVLFF. The CDR3 DNA reads TGTGCCACCAGCAGAGGGAGGGTAGCGGGAGTCCTGTTCTTC.

The J gene is TRBJ1-1, the V gene TRBV27; D is unclear. CDR1 and CDR2 from the germline V gene are MNHEY and SMNVEV (reference sequence). Between the trimmed V and J ends, which lost 7 bases and 1 base, there was a span of 7 bases. The CDR3 is made up of 12 amino acids. The CDR3 nucleotides are TGTGCCAGCAAGGAGGCGAACACTGAAGCTTTCTTT. Its translation: CASKEANTEAFF.

This clonotype appeared a few times. The chain uses TRBV3-1 and TRBJ1-4; D remains unclear. V shed 0 bases and J shed 5 bases, with 10 bases lying between them. The CDR3 has 15 residues. CDR1 and CDR2 (germline): LGHDT, YNNKEL (reference sequence). The CDR3 coding sequence is TGTGCCAGCAGCCAAGATCGAAAGGGAAATGAAAAACTGTTTTTT. Protein: CASSQDRKGNEKLFF.

This clonotype was seen many times. The chain is built from TRBV24-1 and TRBJ2-1; TRBD2 matches at 13 bases. This CDR3 spans 14 amino acids. V lost 9 bases, J lost 7 bases, and 5 bases stayed unmatched. Germline values: CDR1 KGHDR, CDR2 SFDVKD. The CDR3 DNA reads as TGTGCCACCTCTCGGGGACTAGCGGGGAATGAGCAGTTCTTC. Its translation is CATSRGLAGNEQFF.

This clonotype was seen many times. The chain links TRBV5-1 to TRBJ1-6; D unresolved. The germline gives CDR1 SGHRS, CDR2 YFSETQ. Trimming took 0 bases from V and 7 from J, leaving 11 bases between them. The CDR3 length is 15 residues. CDR3 amino acids: CASSLEAGYNSPLHF. The CDR3 bases are TGCGCCAGCAGCTTGGAGGCAGGATACAATTCACCCCTCCACTTT.

This clonotype was detected a few times. The chain is built from TRBV11-1 and TRBJ2-5, with TRBD1 as a possible D gene (5 bases). The better agreement between TRBJ2-7 and the DNA end casts doubt on the J call. Germline-derived CDR1 and CDR2 are SGHAT and FQDESV (reference sequence). The CDR3 length is 14 residues. In nucleotides, the CDR3 is TGTGCCAGCAGCTCGCGGACAATAAGGGCCGAGCAGTACTTC. It is translated as CASSSRTIRAEQYF.

The chain employs TRBV5-1 and TRBJ2-5; D unresolved. Looked up from germline, CDR1 is SGHRS and CDR2 is YFSETQ. The CDR3 runs 13 residues. V was cut by 3 bases and J by 9 bases, with 15 bases left in between. CDR3 sequence reads: CASSSDGQPAQYF. The CDR3 DNA follows: TGCGCCAGCAGCTCGGACGGCCAGCCGGCCCAGTACTTC.

J is TRBJ1-2 and V is TRBV20-1; no clear D. Germline loops: CDR1 DFQATT, CDR2 SNEGSKA (reference sequence). This CDR3 region has 13 residues. V gave up 3 bases and J gave up 13 bases, with 21 bases separating them. CDR3 loop: CSASPGSISSCTF. CDR3 sequence (DNA): TGCAGTGCTAGCCCTGGCTCGATTTCGAGCTGCACCTTC.

V is TRBV20-1 and J is TRBJ2-7, with D perhaps matching TRBD2 (6 bases). The CDR3 covers 14 residues. V shed 0 bases and J shed 3 bases, with 12 bases lying between them. Germline values: CDR1 DFQATT, CDR2 SNEGSKA (reference sequence). CDR3 protein: CSARDPSAGYEQYF. CDR3 DNA sequence: TGCAGTGCTAGAGATCCTAGCGCGGGCTACGAGCAGTACTTC.